The sequence of this T cell receptor (beta chain) was determined in a study of blood T cells in healthy people across ages. This CDR3 is 14 amino acids long. The V gene's germline CDR1 is SGHTA and CDR2 FQGNSA. J lost 7 bases, V lost 1 base, and 6 bases had no gene match. Primers used in a second PCR of about 7 to 11 cycles were a sample-barcoded 5' primer and a J-beta primer mix. TCRdb re-derived calls from the 5' RACE reads in MiXCR, one entry per CDR3 protein. The sample includes 900,000 to 950,000 distinct CDR3 sequences, roughly 28% of them seen just once. This same sample was also part of a study on T cells of mothers and their children.

Sequenced input: blood. This clonotype originated in a woman aged 40 to 49 in good health. The chain couples TRBV7-2 to TRBJ1-1; TRBD1 matches at 7 bases. In DNA, the CDR3 is TGTGCCAGCAGCTTAGTGACAGGGTCGGTTGAAGCTTTCTTT. Translation: CASSLVTGSVEAFF.